The source of this T cell receptor beta chain is a study of shared clonotypes between healthy human individuals (dated by TCRdb to the early 2020s). Regarding the complete study: A couple of women and a few men aged 18 to 49 years were included in the cohort. For each donor, CD4 naive and CD4 memory were each run on three plates, CD8 naive on two plates, and CD8 memory on one plate. Blood TCR repertoires of four to six healthy adults were deeply sequenced to estimate repertoire size and the extent of clonotype sharing between individuals. Libraries were prepared and TCR repertoires were sequenced by different laboratories using diverse techniques, in order to increase sequencing depth and limit assay-specific biases. Per donor, leukapheresis produced somewhere between about 0.94 and 9 billion PBMCs. Overall results and qualifications from the work: Naive subsets generally had larger estimated clonotype richness than memory subsets did. Across four donors, approximately 4.6% of naive CD4, around 3.3% of naive CD8, about 2.3% of memory CD4, and about 0.44% of memory CD8 clonotypes were shared. Pairwise subsampling led to the expectation that sequencing depth would affect the degree of clonotype sharing among donors. Because the study included a small number of donors, the genetic and exposure-history diversity represented was limited. Sampling was restricted to blood, and TCR repertoires in tissue are likely to differ from TCR repertoires in blood. Compared with non-shared clonotypes, clonotypes shared by all four sorted-subset donors had higher generation probabilities. Rarefaction of sorted-subset datasets indicated incomplete sequencing despite the large sequencing depth.

The donors were healthy, HIV-negative adults with no recently reported acute infections or vaccinations. Every donor was a Caucasian adult residing in Nashville, Tennessee, USA. CD4+ T cells were enriched by magnetic negative selection; naive cells were then positively selected on CD45RA, and the negative fraction formed the memory subset. After blood collection by leukapheresis, PBMCs were isolated using Ficoll-Histopaque density gradient centrifugation and then cryopreserved in the vapor phase of liquid nitrogen. Analytical flow cytometry was used to check the purity and quantity of each magnetically sorted T cell population. Genomic DNA was isolated from every sorted fraction and measured by UV absorbance on a Nanodrop 2000c. Reading the germline V gene gives CDR1 LGHNA and CDR2 YSLEER. Trimming leaves V shorter by 1 base and J shorter by 5 bases, with the junction holding 18 bases beyond the gene matches. Counted from cysteine to phenylalanine, this CDR3 has 19 amino acids. Solely the CDR3 DNA is kept, with 57 bases framed from the first base.

Using the deep immunoSEQ assay, multiplex PCR amplified TCR CDR3 regions from genomic DNA. Extracted genomic DNA from each cell subset was spread evenly across all wells of several immunoSEQ 96-well plates, with each plate serving as a replicate. For sorted subsets, each replicate PCR was loaded with roughly 190 ng genomic DNA, equivalent to 32,000 or so T cell genomes. The purified libraries were quantified using a Qubit 3.0 fluorometer, sized with a Bioanalyzer 2100, and then quantified again using the KAPA Library Quantification kit. Every immunoSEQ 96-well plate was sequenced on a dedicated single-read 150-cycle Illumina NextSeq 550 flow cell. Regarding the original processing steps: Because the immunoSEQ output included only junctional sequences and no quality scores, the filtering could not be the same as the filtering used for full-length reads. To assign V/J genes and CDR3, sequences were annotated against IMGT germline references using PyIR, a Python wrapper for IgBLAST v1.9. Reads were removed for weak V/J assignments (E-value above 1e-6), missing CDR3, stop codons, out-of-frame junctions, or ambiguous translated residues. V3J clonotypes were defined by identical inferred V gene, J gene, and CDR3 amino acid sequence. The percentage overlap between two repertoires was calculated by dividing the number of shared unique clonotypes by the size of the smaller repertoire. Richness of each repertoire was evaluated using RTK rarefaction, the Chao1 estimator, and Recon v2.1 estimates of unobserved clonotypes. For all TCRbeta clonotypes obtained by the gDNA method from a few donors, generation probabilities were computed with OLGA. TCRdb took this table from immuneACCESS and kept in-frame rearrangements with V and J called. Such tables lack part of the clones; where checked against another copy, unresolved V genes explain under half of the gap, and the rest is unexplained. That table gives V, J and clone size, and the DNA gave D and trimming. The sample table contains 2 million to 3 million clones; only one count was recorded for 93% of them. The top ten clones comprise about 0.38% of the sample.

Concerning this clone: Its recognized antigen is unknown. Base qualities are not at hand, and no much larger clone is one base apart.

Material: naive CD4+ T cells from PBMCs. In the paper's terms, the cell subset or site label means: CD45RA+ positively selected. The receptor was isolated from a man between 18 and 29 years old in good health. Some clones in this sample may be carry-over from other donors' samples. The V gene is TRBV4-3 and the J gene is TRBJ1-2; the central 8 bases match TRBD1. The DNA sequence follows: TGCGCCAGCAGCCAAGCCTTTGGGAGGGCAGGGGGCATAGGGTATGGCTACACCTTC. The translation is CASSQAFGRAGGIGYGYTF.